This TCR beta chain stems from a study of CD8 T cells in ankylosing spondylitis. General study findings and limits: Both synovial fluid and blood in reactive arthritis had previously been reported to carry some motif variants. Those disease-linked clones were CD8+; they were also relatively rare in peripheral blood. A motif of several highly homologous TCR beta variants was seen as apparently characteristic of ankylosing spondylitis blood. Reportedly, significant enrichment of disease-linked clones occurred in matched ankylosing spondylitis synovial fluid.

Quantitative barcoded 5'-RACE was used to prepare TCR beta libraries. TCRdb recomputed calls from the 5' RACE reads with MiXCR, one row per CDR3 protein. The data hold about 450,000 distinct CDR3 sequences, with 25% to 30% observed a single time. As concerns this clonotype: Antigen: not known.

The sequence was obtained from a male donor with ankylosing spondylitis. The specimen was blood, either unsorted or a sorted T cell fraction (not recorded which).

CDR3 nucleotides: TGTGCCAGCAGTTGGGGACAAAACACCGGGGAGCTGTTTTTT. The encoded protein is CASSWGQNTGELFF. The chain employs TRBV6-5 and TRBJ2-2; TRBD1 might be the D (6 bases). CDR1 is MNHEY and CDR2 is SVGAGI in the germline V gene. The CDR3 sequence is 14 residues long. V lost 4 bases to trimming and J lost 2 bases, with 8 bases between them.